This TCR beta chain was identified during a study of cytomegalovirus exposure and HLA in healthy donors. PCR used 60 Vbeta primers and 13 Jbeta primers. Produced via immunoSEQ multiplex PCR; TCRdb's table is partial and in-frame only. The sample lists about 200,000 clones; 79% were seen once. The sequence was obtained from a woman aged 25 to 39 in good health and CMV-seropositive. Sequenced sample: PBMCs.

The CDR3 region has the DNA TGTGCCAGCAGCTTAGAACAGGGGGCTTATGGCTACACCTTC. Amino acids: CASSLEQGAYGYTF. This chain joins TRBV7-2 and TRBJ1-2; 9 bases are a match to TRBD1. The CDR3 sequence is 14 residues long. V lost 1 base, J lost 5 bases, and 2 bases stayed unmatched. CDR1 is SGHTA, CDR2 FQGNSA, per germline.